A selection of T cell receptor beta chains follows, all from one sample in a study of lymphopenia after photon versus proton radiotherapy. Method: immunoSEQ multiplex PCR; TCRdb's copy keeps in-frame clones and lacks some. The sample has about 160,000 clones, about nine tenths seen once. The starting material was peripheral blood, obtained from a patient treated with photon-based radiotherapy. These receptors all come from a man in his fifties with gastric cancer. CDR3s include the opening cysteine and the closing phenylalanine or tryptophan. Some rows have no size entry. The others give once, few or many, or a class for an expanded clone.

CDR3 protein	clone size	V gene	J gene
CSVGRGTAYEQYF	once	TRBV29-1	TRBJ2-7
CASRSSGGNYEQYF	-	TRBV6-5	TRBJ2-7
CASSLAGGTEISTDTQYF	-	TRBV5-1	TRBJ2-3
CASSFPASGAKGTQYF	once	TRBV5-6	TRBJ2-5
CAWRGGNEQFF	-	TRBV30	TRBJ2-1
CASSTGTGGESQHF	-	TRBV19	TRBJ1-5
CASSLGQGFLNEQYF	-	TRBV7-2	TRBJ2-7
CASTGSRDGGYTF	-	TRBV19	TRBJ1-2
CASSLPGQGTTGELFF	few	TRBV28	TRBJ2-2
CASSFGGATEAFF	few	TRBV27	TRBJ1-1
CASSRRGSSYNEQFF	-	TRBV27	TRBJ2-1
CASSPSGDRRNTEAFF	-	TRBV19	TRBJ1-1
CASSLSSPRNNEQFF	few	TRBV27	TRBJ2-1
CASSPRLAGGSDTQYF	-	TRBV9	TRBJ2-3
CASSPRGEKLFF	-	TRBV7-8	TRBJ1-4
CASSQAPGQHYEQYF	-	TRBV4-1	TRBJ2-7
CASSPEGTAYGYTF	-	TRBV7-2	TRBJ1-2
CASSEGSAGSGYTF	once	TRBV6-1	TRBJ1-2
CASSIDRADHSNQPQHF	-	TRBV19	TRBJ1-5
CASSRKWGQHNEQFF	-	TRBV7-9	TRBJ2-1
CATSRSGGRGLDEQFF	-	TRBV15	TRBJ2-1
CASSSMGLLAGANEQFF	-	TRBV5-4	TRBJ2-1
CASSMRLAGGRTYNEQFF	-	TRBV19	TRBJ2-1
CASSRQGQSYEQYF	-	TRBV4-2	TRBJ2-7
CASKWEGSSYEQYF	-	TRBV19	TRBJ2-7
CASSQYLADTQYF	-	TRBV4-2	TRBJ2-3
CASSWTGPSYEQYF	few	TRBV5-1	TRBJ2-7
CASSLAPGTLGNTIYF	-	TRBV7-2	TRBJ1-3
CASSSRTGGGTDTQYF	-	TRBV7-9	TRBJ2-3
CASSLGTEAYGYTF	-	TRBV5-8	TRBJ1-2
CASSDPQLFHGNTEAFF	-	TRBV6-1	TRBJ1-1
CASSLGRGTYNEQFF	once	TRBV5-1	TRBJ2-1
CASSGGSPNEKLFF	-	TRBV28	TRBJ1-4
CASSFGSEEQFF	-	TRBV2	TRBJ2-1
CASSSRDPWSNQPQHF	-	TRBV19	TRBJ1-5
CAGKGDIYGYTF	-	TRBV2	TRBJ1-2
CATSSRSNQPQHF	-	TRBV15	TRBJ1-5
CASSLGDLASADTQYF	-	TRBV5-1	TRBJ2-3
CASSSLVGQPQHF	-	TRBV6-6	TRBJ1-5
CASRSAGTRGTEAFF	-	TRBV6-8	TRBJ1-1
CASSKRGCEQYF	-	TRBV21-1	TRBJ2-7
CASSVASNTGELFF	once	TRBV9	TRBJ2-2
CASSYKGVDEQYF	-	TRBV6-5	TRBJ2-7
CASSQVMAGNTGELFF	-	TRBV4-2	TRBJ2-2
CASSSGFLGRGNEKLFF	-	TRBV27	TRBJ1-4
CASSSGQWNQPQHF	-	TRBV27	TRBJ1-5
CASSYSIAGGSYEQYF	once	TRBV6-5	TRBJ2-7
CASSWLAGGPKSNTGELFF	few	TRBV5-4	TRBJ2-2
CASSEGGGRARDEQFF	-	TRBV2	TRBJ2-1
CASSPQGGTSGTYEQYF	-	TRBV5-1	TRBJ2-7
CAWSGKRGTNTGELFF	once	TRBV30	TRBJ2-2